This is a list of T cell receptor beta chains from one sample in a study of cytomegalovirus exposure and HLA in healthy donors. Sequencing was performed with immunoSEQ multiplex PCR; in TCRdb, only in-frame clones are kept and a portion is missing. This table has some 150,000 clones, around 80% appearing once. Source material: PBMCs. The source is a man aged 25 to 40 in good health and CMV-seropositive. CDR3s include the opening cysteine and the closing phenylalanine or tryptophan. The D gene is left open where the match is weak. Size values are once, few and many counts, or a class for expanded clones, and some rows have none.

D	size	V	J	CDR3	DNA
NA	NA	TRBV6-5	TRBJ1-6	CASRTGSITPLHF	TGTGCCAGCAGAACAGGATCGATCACACCCCTCCACTTT
TRBD1	few	TRBV28	TRBJ1-1	CASSHRGRSNFEAFF	TGTGCCAGCAGCCACAGGGGGCGAAGCAACTTTGAAGCTTTCTTT
NA	few	TRBV7-9	TRBJ1-1	CASSSPLNTEAFF	TGTGCCAGCAGTTCTCCCCTTAACACTGAAGCTTTCTTT
TRBD1	NA	TRBV5-4	TRBJ1-6	CASSGDSYNSPLHF	TGTGCCAGCAGCGGGGACAGTTACAATTCACCCCTCCACTTT
NA	NA	TRBV7-9	TRBJ2-7	CASSFTYEQYF	TGTGCCAGCAGCTTCACCTACGAGCAGTACTTC
NA	NA	TRBV5-4	TRBJ2-7	CASSPGISYEQYF	TGTGCCAGCAGCCCGGGGATCAGTTACGAGCAGTACTTC
NA	few	TRBV18	TRBJ1-1	CASSPGSEAFF	TGTGCCAGCTCACCGGGGAGTGAAGCTTTCTTT
NA	NA	TRBV19	TRBJ1-5	CASTPTAYQPQHF	TGTGCCAGTACACCGACAGCCTATCAGCCCCAGCATTTT
NA	NA	TRBV10-3	TRBJ1-2	CAIADGGEGYTF	TGTGCCATCGCCGACGGGGGTGAGGGATACACCTTC
NA	NA	TRBV5-1	TRBJ1-6	CASSPDSLVSPLHF	TGCGCCAGCAGCCCGGACAGTTTAGTTTCACCCCTCCACTTT
NA	NA	TRBV7-9	TRBJ2-2	CASRPTEANTGELFF	TGTGCCAGCAGACCGACAGAAGCGAACACCGGGGAGCTGTTTTTT
NA	NA	TRBV7-2	TRBJ2-1	CASSWSRGNNEQFF	TGTGCCAGCAGCTGGTCCCGGGGAAACAATGAGCAGTTCTTC
TRBD2	NA	TRBV6-5	TRBJ2-1	CASSYWPGGPREQFF	TGTGCCAGCAGTTACTGGCCGGGGGGGCCAAGGGAGCAGTTCTTC
TRBD1	once	TRBV19	TRBJ2-6	CASSKTGTGANVLTF	TGTGCCAGTAGCAAGACAGGGACTGGGGCCAACGTCCTGACTTTC
TRBD1	NA	TRBV28	TRBJ1-6	CASSLSGTASPPLHF	TGTGCCAGCAGCCTCTCCGGGACAGCCTCCCCCCCCCTCCACTTT
TRBD1	NA	TRBV27	TRBJ2-3	CASSLTGTGQGTQYF	TGTGCCAGCAGTTTGACCGGGACAGGGCAGGGTACGCAGTATTTT
NA	NA	TRBV2	TRBJ2-2	CASSEVRNTGELFF	TGTGCCAGCAGTGAAGTCCGGAACACCGGGGAGCTGTTTTTT
NA	NA	TRBV29-1	TRBJ2-6	CSVLVPGANGLTF	TGCAGCGTTCTGGTGCCTGGGGCCAACGGCCTGACTTTC
TRBD1	NA	TRBV6-6	TRBJ2-7	CASSYGTVFYEQYF	TGTGCCAGCAGTTATGGGACAGTCTTTTACGAGCAGTACTTC
NA	NA	TRBV15	TRBJ2-2	CATSREEEAGELFF	TGTGCCACCAGCAGAGAGGAGGAGGCCGGGGAGCTGTTTTTT
NA	NA	TRBV27	TRBJ2-1	CASSPRTGRNEQFF	TGTGCCAGCAGTCCTCGGACGGGGAGAAATGAGCAGTTCTTC
NA	once	TRBV19	TRBJ1-5	CASSIGPGSEQPQHF	TGTGCCAGTAGTATTGGCCCGGGATCGGAACAGCCCCAGCATTTT
NA	NA	TRBV6-5	TRBJ1-6	CASSRQEAPLHF	TGTGCCAGCAGTCGACAGGAGGCACCCCTCCACTTT
NA	once	TRBV5-6	TRBJ1-2	CASSSGNGYTF	TGTGCCAGCAGCTCAGGTAATGGCTACACCTTC
NA	NA	TRBV6-6	TRBJ2-1	CASSYSELYYNEQFF	TGTGCCAGCAGTTACTCGGAGCTTTATTACAATGAGCAGTTCTTC
NA	few	TRBV5-4	TRBJ1-3	CASSFPTVSGNTIYF	TGTGCCAGCAGCTTCCCGACAGTTTCTGGAAACACCATATATTTT
TRBD2	NA	TRBV11-2	TRBJ2-1	CASSPGLAGGINEQFF	TGTGCCAGCAGCCCGGGACTAGCGGGAGGTATAAATGAGCAGTTCTTC
NA	NA	TRBV21-1	TRBJ2-5	CASSKEVRLAGEPKWQYF	TGTGCCAGCAGCAAAGAGGTGAGGCTAGCGGGGGAACCCAAATGGCAGTACTTC
TRBD1	once	TRBV5-6	TRBJ1-3	CASSSWTGNGNTIYF	TGTGCCAGCAGCTCGTGGACAGGGAACGGAAACACCATATATTTT
NA	NA	TRBV7-9	TRBJ1-2	CASSSDSTGYGYTF	TGTGCCAGCAGTTCGGACTCGACGGGCTATGGCTACACCTTC
TRBD1	once	TRBV5-5	TRBJ2-1	CASSLGRGRNNEQFF	TGTGCCAGCAGCTTGGGTAGGGGGCGAAACAATGAGCAGTTCTTC